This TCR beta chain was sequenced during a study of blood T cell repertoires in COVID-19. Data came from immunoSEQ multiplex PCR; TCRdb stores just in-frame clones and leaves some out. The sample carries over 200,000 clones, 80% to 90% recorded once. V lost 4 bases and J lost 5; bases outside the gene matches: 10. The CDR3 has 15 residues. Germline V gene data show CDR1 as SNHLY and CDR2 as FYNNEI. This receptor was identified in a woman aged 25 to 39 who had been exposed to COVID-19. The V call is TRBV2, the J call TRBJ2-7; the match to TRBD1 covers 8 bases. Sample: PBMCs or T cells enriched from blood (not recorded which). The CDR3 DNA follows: TGTGCCAGCAGTGGGTTAAGGACAGGGAGGAACGAGCAGTACTTC. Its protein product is CASSGLRTGRNEQYF.